The 14 T cell receptor beta chains given below trace back to one sample, sequenced in a study of OX40 agonist ivuxolimab in advanced cancers. The receptor library was made with the immunoSEQ multiplex PCR assay. This immuneACCESS table, as held by TCRdb, lists in-frame sequences with V and J called but not all clones. Of the missing ones, under half trace to an unresolved V gene in checked studies; the others have no known cause. In this sample the table shows some 80,000 clones, less than 85% of which occur a single time. The ten biggest clones cover about 7% of the sample. This sample comprised CD4+ or CD8+ T cells sorted from blood, obtained in a trial of the OX40 agonist ivuxolimab. Receptors were obtained from an adult with an advanced solid tumor such as melanoma, head and neck, liver or kidney cancer.

There are a few counts of this clone. The CDR3 DNA follows: TGTGCCAGCAGTGCCCCCTCAGGGGATTCACCCCTCCACTTT. It is translated as CASSAPSGDSPLHF. The chain links TRBV7-9 to TRBJ1-6; possible D gene TRBD1, 6 bases. The CDR3 runs to 14 residues. CDR1 is SEHNR and CDR2 is FQNEAQ in the germline V gene (reference sequence). Trimming took 6 bases from V and 8 from J, leaving 14 bases between them.

The V gene is TRBV5-5, the J gene TRBJ1-2; weak D call: TRBD1 (5 bases). The V gene's germline CDR1 is SGHKS and CDR2 YYEKEE (reference sequence). The V gene lost 4 bases and the J gene lost 4 bases, with 17 bases spanning the gap. The CDR3 has 15 residues. The CDR3 region has the DNA TGTGCCAGCAGCCTGCGAATGGAGGGGATCTATGGCTACACCTTC. It translates to CASSLRMEGIYGYTF.

V gene TRBV2 combines with J gene TRBJ2-7; D possibly matches TRBD1 or TRBD2 (5 bases each). Germline loops: CDR1 SNHLY, CDR2 FYNNEI. Trimming removed 5 bases at V and 6 bases at J, with 14 bases between. This CDR3 region has 13 residues. The CDR3 sequence: CASSLRFGAEQYF. The CDR3 nucleotides read TGTGCCAGCAGTCTCCGGTTCGGGGCCGAGCAGTACTTC.

This chain connects TRBV29-1 to TRBJ2-7; 7 nucleotides align to TRBD1. CDR3 length: 14 amino acids. Germline trimming cut 3 bases from V and 3 bases from J; bases unmatched to any gene: 8. CDR1 and CDR2 (germline): SQVTM, ANQGSEA. CDR3 amino acids: CSVDRGGSIYEQYF. In nucleotides, the CDR3 is TGCAGCGTTGACCGAGGGGGCTCCATCTACGAGCAGTACTTC.

The chain links TRBV30 to TRBJ2-5; D unresolved. Germline values: CDR1 GTSNPN, CDR2 SVGIG (reference sequence). The CDR3 is 13 residues long. The V end lost 1 base, the J end lost 5 bases, and 11 bases lay between the germline ends. The chain's CDR3 is CAWSAKSGETQYF. CDR3 DNA: TGTGCCTGGAGTGCTAAGTCTGGGGAGACCCAGTACTTC. Supplemented by reference TRBV30 and TRBJ2-5, the full variable domain reads SQTIHQWPATLVQPVGSPLSLECTVEGTSNPNLYWYRQAAGRGLQLLFYSVGIGQISSEVPQNLSASRPQDRQFILSSKKLLLSDSGFYLCAWSAKSGETQYFGPGTRLLVL.

The chain couples TRBV7-9 to TRBJ1-5; 7 nucleotides match TRBD1. The length of the CDR3 is 15 residues. With V trimmed by 1 base and J by 5 bases, 5 bases remained unmatched. Germline-derived CDR1 and CDR2 are SEHNR and FQNEAQ (reference sequence). The CDR3 sequence: CASSLGQGHDQPQHF. Here the CDR3 DNA reads TGTGCCAGCAGCTTAGGACAGGGACATGATCAGCCCCAGCATTTT. The full variable domain, rest sourced from reference TRBV7-9 and TRBJ1-5, is DTGVSQNPRHKITKRGQNVTFRCDPISEHNRLYWYRQTLGQGPEFLTYFQNEAQLEKSRLLSDRFSAERPKGSFSTLEIQRTEQGDSAMYLCASSLGQGHDQPQHFGDGTRLSIL.

In DNA, the CDR3 is TGCGCCAGCAGCTCCCTAACCGGGACAGGGTTTTCCTATGGCTACACCTTC. This gives the protein CASSSLTGTGFSYGYTF. The gene calls are TRBV5-1 and TRBJ1-2; the match to TRBD1 covers 9 bases. Looked up from germline, CDR1 is SGHRS and CDR2 is YFSETQ. The ends lost 3 bases at V and 4 bases at J; junction bases unmatched: 13. This CDR3 contains 17 residues.

The rearrangement joins TRBV7-5 to TRBJ2-7; the DNA was not used to check the table's D call, TRBD2. TRBV7-5 counts as a pseudogene. The CDR3 length is 13 residues. The CDR3 here is CARSPGGSYEQYF. In nucleotides, the CDR3 is TGTGCCAGAAGCCCCGGGGGCTCCTACGAGCAGTACTTC.

The chain joins TRBV5-6 to TRBJ1-2; maybe TRBD1 (5 bases). V was clipped by 5 bases and J by 8 bases, with 16 bases between them. Germline V gene sequence: CDR1 SGHDT, CDR2 YYEEEE. CDR3 size: 13 residues. The CDR3 bases are TGTGCCAGCAGGCCCGGGACCTCACGGGGCTACACCTTC. Amino acids: CASRPGTSRGYTF. The full variable domain, completed using reference TRBV5-6 and TRBJ1-2, is DAGVTQSPTHLIKTRGQQVTLRCSPKSGHDTVSWYQQALGQGPQFIFQYYEEEERQRGNFPDRFSGHQFPNYSSELNVNALLLGDSALYLCASRPGTSRGYTFGSGTRLTVV.

The V call is TRBV10-3, the J call TRBJ2-1; D might be TRBD2 (6 bases). Deletions cut 8 bases from V and 5 bases from J, with 10 bases between. The CDR3 covers 12 residues. In germline, CDR1 is ENHRY, CDR2 SYGVKD. This CDR3 reads CAISAGHNEQFF. The CDR3, as DNA: TGTGCCATCTCAGCGGGCCACAATGAGCAGTTCTTC.

The chain carries TRBV5-1 and TRBJ1-2, with TRBD1 as a possible D gene (5 bases). The CDR3 runs to 12 residues. With 4 bases removed from V and 4 bases from J, the gap between germline ends came to 8 bases. The germline gives CDR1 SGHRS, CDR2 YFSETQ. The CDR3 nucleotides read TGCGCCAGCAGCGGGACTCCCTATGGCTACACCTTC. It specifies CASSGTPYGYTF.

The V and J genes are TRBV6-1 and TRBJ1-1; D may be TRBD1 (6 bases). V lost 7 bases to trimming and J lost 2 bases, with 14 bases between them. Per the germline V gene, CDR1 is MNHNS and CDR2 is SASEGT. The CDR3 contains 14 residues. The CDR3 DNA sequence: TGTGCCAGCATCGGGACACATTCAAACACTGAAGCTTTCTTT. Its protein is CASIGTHSNTEAFF.

The V gene is TRBV7-6, the J gene TRBJ1-5; no firm D call. V dropped 1 base and J dropped 2 bases, with 15 bases sitting between them. The germline gives CDR1 SGHVS, CDR2 FNYEAQ. This CDR3 contains 17 residues. In DNA form, the CDR3 reads TGTGCCAGCAGCTTAGATGAGAGAGGTGCAGGCAATCAGCCCCAGCATTTT. Translating gives CASSLDERGAGNQPQHF. Complete variable domain (other parts from reference TRBV7-6 and TRBJ1-5): GAGVSQSPRYKVTKRGQDVALRCDPISGHVSLYWYRQALGQGPEFLTYFNYEAQQDKSGLPNDRFSAERPEGSISTLTIQRTEQRDSAMYRCASSLDERGAGNQPQHFGDGTRLSIL.

This clone was observed a single time. The V and J genes are TRBV7-9 and TRBJ1-6, with TRBD1 identical over 8 bases. V lost 5 bases to trimming and J lost 8 bases; unmatched junction nucleotides: 5. The CDR3 extends over 14 amino acids. Germline CDR1 is SEHNR and CDR2 is FQNEAQ (reference sequence). The CDR3 protein is CASSPQGVDSPLHF. CDR3 nucleotides: TGTGCCAGCAGCCCACAGGGGGTAGATTCACCCCTCCACTTT. The full variable domain, its missing parts supplied by reference TRBV7-9 and TRBJ1-6, is DTGVSQNPRHKITKRGQNVTFRCDPISEHNRLYWYRQTLGQGPEFLTYFQNEAQLEKSRLLSDRFSAERPKGSFSTLEIQRTEQGDSAMYLCASSPQGVDSPLHFGNGTRLTVT.